This record covers a single T cell receptor (beta chain). The data derive from a study of shared clonotypes between healthy human individuals. CDR3 length: 14 residues. Per germline, CDR1 SNHLY and CDR2 FYNNEI. Unmatched junction bases numbered 3, after V lost 6 bases and J lost 5 bases. In the authors' workflow: Filtering differed because ImmunoSEQ produced junction-only sequences that carried no quality scores. Produced via immunoSEQ multiplex PCR; TCRdb's table is partial and in-frame only. V and J calls and clone size are given by that table; D and trimming were obtained from the DNA. The table lists approximately 1.1 million clones, about 80% of them singletons.

The source is a man aged 18-30 years in good health. Some clones in this sample may be carry-over from other donors' samples. The rearrangement links TRBV2 to TRBJ1-4; TRBD1 agrees at 10 bases. The sample was memory CD4+ T cells from PBMCs. Described subset: CD45RA-negative fraction. Here the CDR3 reads CASRDRGLNEKLFF. CDR3 in DNA: TGTGCCAGCAGGGACAGGGGGTTGAATGAAAAACTGTTTTTT.